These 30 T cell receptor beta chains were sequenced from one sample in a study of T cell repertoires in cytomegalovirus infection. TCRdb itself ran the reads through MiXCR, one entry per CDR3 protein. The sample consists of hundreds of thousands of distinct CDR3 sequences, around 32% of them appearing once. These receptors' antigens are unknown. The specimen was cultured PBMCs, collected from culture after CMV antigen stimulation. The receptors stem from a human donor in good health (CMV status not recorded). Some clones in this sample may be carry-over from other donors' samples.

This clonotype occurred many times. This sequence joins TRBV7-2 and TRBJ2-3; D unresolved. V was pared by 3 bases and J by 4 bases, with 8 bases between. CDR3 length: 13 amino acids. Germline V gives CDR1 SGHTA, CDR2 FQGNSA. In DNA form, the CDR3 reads TGTGCCAGCAGCTTCCGTTTCTCAGATACGCAGTATTTT. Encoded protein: CASSFRFSDTQYF.

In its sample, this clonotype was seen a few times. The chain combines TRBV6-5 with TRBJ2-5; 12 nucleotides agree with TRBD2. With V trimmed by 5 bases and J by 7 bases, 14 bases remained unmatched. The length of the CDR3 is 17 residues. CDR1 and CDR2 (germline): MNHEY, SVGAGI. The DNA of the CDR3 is TGTGCCAGCAGTAAACTAGCGGGGGGAATGAGGGCCGGGACCCAGTACTTC. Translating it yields CASSKLAGGMRAGTQYF.

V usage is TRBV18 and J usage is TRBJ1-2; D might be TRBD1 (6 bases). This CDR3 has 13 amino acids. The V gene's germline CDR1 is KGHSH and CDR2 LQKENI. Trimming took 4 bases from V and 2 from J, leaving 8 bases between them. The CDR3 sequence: CASSHGQNYGYTF. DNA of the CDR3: TGTGCCAGCTCACACGGACAGAACTATGGCTACACCTTC.

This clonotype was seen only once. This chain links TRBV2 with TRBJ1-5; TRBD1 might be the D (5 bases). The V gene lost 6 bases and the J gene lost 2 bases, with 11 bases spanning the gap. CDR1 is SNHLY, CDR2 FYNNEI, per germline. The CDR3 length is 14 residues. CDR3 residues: CASRGELGNQPQHF. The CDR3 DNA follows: TGTGCCAGCAGAGGGGAGTTGGGCAATCAGCCCCAGCATTTT. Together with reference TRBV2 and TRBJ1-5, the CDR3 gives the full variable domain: EPEVTQTPSHQVTQMGQEVILRCVPISNHLYFYWYRQILGQKVEFLVSFYNNEISEKSEIFDDQFSVERPDGSNFTLKIRSTKLEDSAMYFCASRGELGNQPQHFGDGTRLSIL.

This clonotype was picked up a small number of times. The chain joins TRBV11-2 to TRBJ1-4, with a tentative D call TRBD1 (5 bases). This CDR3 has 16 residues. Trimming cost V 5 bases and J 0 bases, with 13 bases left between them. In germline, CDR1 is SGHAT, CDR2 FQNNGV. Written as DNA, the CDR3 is TGTGCCAGCAGCCACCGGGGCTATGCAACTAATGAAAAACTGTTTTTT. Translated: CASSHRGYATNEKLFF.

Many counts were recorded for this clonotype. DNA for the CDR3: TGTGCCAGCAGCCTGTATCCAAGTAGCAATCAGCCCCAGCATTTT. Translation: CASSLYPSSNQPQHF. The J gene is TRBJ1-5, the V gene TRBV7-2; D is undetermined. Germline V gene data show CDR1 as SGHTA and CDR2 as FQGNSA. The germline V and J ends were trimmed by 5 bases and 0 bases, with 11 bases remaining between them. The CDR3 loop spans 15 amino acids.

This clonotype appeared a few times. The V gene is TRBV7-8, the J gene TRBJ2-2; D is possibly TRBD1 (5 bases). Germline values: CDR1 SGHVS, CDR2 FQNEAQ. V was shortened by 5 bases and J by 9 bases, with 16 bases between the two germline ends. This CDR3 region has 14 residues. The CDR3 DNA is TGTGCCAGCAGCGGTGATTGGGGCCCCCGGGAGCTGTTTTTT. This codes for CASSGDWGPRELFF. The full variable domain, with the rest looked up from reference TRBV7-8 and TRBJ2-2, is GAGVSQSPRYKVAKRGQDVALRCDPISGHVSLFWYQQALGQGPEFLTYFQNEAQLDKSGLPSDRFFAERPEGSVSTLKIQRTQQEDSAVYLCASSGDWGPRELFFGEGSRLTVL.

CDR3 amino acids: CASSEGTSGEETQYF. For the CDR3, the DNA is TGTGCCAGCAGTGAAGGGACTAGCGGGGAAGAGACCCAGTACTTC. The V and J genes are TRBV2 and TRBJ2-5; 12 nucleotides agree with TRBD2. This CDR3 is 15 amino acids long. Losses at the gene ends were 1 base for V and 3 bases for J; bases not matched to a gene: 0. Per germline, CDR1 SNHLY and CDR2 FYNNEI.

The CDR3 DNA reads as TGTGCCAGCAGTGAAGCTCTAGCCCCAGATACGCAGTATTTT. Residues: CASSEALAPDTQYF. The chain carries TRBV6-1 and TRBJ2-3, with a weak D call TRBD2 (5 bases). Germline-derived CDR1 and CDR2 are MNHNS and SASEGT. The CDR3 loop spans 14 amino acids. V lost 0 bases and J 4 bases, leaving 8 bases between the germline ends.

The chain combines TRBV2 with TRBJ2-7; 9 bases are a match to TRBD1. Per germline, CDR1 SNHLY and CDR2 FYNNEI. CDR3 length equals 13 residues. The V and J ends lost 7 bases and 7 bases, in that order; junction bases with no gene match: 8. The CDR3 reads CASTKQGAGEQYF. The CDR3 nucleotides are TGTGCCAGCACAAAACAGGGGGCGGGTGAGCAGTACTTC.

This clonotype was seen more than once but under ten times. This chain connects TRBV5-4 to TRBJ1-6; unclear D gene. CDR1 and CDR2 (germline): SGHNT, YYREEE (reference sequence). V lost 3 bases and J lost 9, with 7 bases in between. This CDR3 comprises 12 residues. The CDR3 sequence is CASSSRFSPLHF. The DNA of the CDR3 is TGTGCCAGCAGCTCCCGCTTTTCACCCCTCCACTTT.

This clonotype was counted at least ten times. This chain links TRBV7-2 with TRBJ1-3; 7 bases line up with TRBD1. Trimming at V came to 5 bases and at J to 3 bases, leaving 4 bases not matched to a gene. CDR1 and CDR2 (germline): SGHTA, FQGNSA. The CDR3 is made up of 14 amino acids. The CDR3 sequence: CASSEDRVGNTIYF. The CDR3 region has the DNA TGTGCCAGCAGCGAAGACAGGGTTGGAAACACCATATATTTT.

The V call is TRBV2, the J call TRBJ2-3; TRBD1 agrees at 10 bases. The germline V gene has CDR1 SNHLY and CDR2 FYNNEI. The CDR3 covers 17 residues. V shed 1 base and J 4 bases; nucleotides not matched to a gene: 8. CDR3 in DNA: TGTGCCAGCAGTGAAGGGGACAGGGGCTTCAGGGCAGATACGCAGTATTTT. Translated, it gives CASSEGDRGFRADTQYF.

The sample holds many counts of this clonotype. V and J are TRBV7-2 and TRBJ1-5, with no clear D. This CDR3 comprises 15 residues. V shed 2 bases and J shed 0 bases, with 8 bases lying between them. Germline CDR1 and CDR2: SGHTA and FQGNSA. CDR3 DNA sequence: TGTGCCAGCAGCTTACAGGCCGATAGCAATCAGCCCCAGCATTTT. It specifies CASSLQADSNQPQHF.

CDR3 loop: CASIGGGSISYEQYF. The DNA for the CDR3 is TGTGCCAGCATCGGGGGGGGGTCAATTTCCTACGAGCAGTACTTC. V usage is TRBV7-9 and J usage is TRBJ2-7; 8 bases are shared with TRBD2. CDR1 SEHNR and CDR2 FQNEAQ come from the germline V gene (reference sequence). V dropped 7 bases and J dropped 1; count of bases not matched to a gene: 9. The CDR3 has 15 amino acids.

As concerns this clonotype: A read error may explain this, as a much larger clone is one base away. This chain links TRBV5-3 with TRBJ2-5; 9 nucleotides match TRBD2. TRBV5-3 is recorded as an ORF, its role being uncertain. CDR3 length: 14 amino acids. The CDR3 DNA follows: TGTGCCAGCAGCTTGCGGGGGGGCGCGGAGACCCAGTACTTC. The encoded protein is CASSLRGGAETQYF.

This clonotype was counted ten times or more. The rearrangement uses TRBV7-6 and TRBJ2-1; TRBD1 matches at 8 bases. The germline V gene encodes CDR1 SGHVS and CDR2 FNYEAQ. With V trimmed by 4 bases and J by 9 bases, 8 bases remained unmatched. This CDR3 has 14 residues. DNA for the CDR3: TGTGCCAGCAGCTCGGCCGGACAGGGTTTTGAGCAGTTCTTC. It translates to CASSSAGQGFEQFF.

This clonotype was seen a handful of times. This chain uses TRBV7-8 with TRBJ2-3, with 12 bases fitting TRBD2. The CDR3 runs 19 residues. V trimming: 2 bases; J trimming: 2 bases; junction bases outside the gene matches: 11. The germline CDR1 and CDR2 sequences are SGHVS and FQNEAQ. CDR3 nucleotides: TGTGCCAGCAGCTTACTAGCGGGGGGGCGGGACCACGACACAGATACGCAGTATTTT. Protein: CASSLLAGGRDHDTDTQYF.

The CDR3: CASSGSGYYGYTF. The CDR3 nucleotides are TGTGCCAGCAGTGGGTCAGGGTACTATGGCTACACCTTC. The chain joins TRBV6-1 to TRBJ1-2; tentatively, D is TRBD1 (5 bases). This CDR3 region has 13 residues. Trimming left V 4 bases short and J 3 bases short, with 9 bases between. Germline CDR1 is MNHNS and CDR2 is SASEGT.

The CDR3 loop is CATIAGGPEDTQYF. In DNA form, the CDR3 reads TGTGCCACCATAGCGGGAGGGCCGGAAGATACGCAGTATTTT. The V gene is TRBV5-4, the J gene TRBJ2-3, with 11 bases fitting TRBD2. The CDR3 spans 14 residues. Germline V gene data show CDR1 as SGHNT and CDR2 as YYREEE (reference sequence). The junction had 8 bases not matched to a gene; V was cut back by 9 bases and J by 5 bases.

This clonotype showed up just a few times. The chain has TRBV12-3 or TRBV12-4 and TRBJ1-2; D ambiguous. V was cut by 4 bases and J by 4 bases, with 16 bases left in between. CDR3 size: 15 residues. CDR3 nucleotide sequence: TGTGCCAGCAGTTACAGTGGTTCTACTACCTATGGCTACACCTTC. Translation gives CASSYSGSTTYGYTF.

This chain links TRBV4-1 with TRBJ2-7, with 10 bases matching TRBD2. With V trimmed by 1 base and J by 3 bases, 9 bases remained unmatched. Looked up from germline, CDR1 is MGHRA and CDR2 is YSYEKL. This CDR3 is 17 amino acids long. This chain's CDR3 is CASSQAISGGSFYEQYF. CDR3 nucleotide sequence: TGCGCCAGCAGCCAAGCGATTAGCGGGGGGTCTTTCTACGAGCAGTACTTC.

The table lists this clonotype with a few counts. The CDR3 loop reads CASSLDTRGTEAFF. CDR3 coding DNA: TGTGCCAGCAGCTTAGATACGCGGGGTACTGAAGCTTTCTTT. This sequence joins TRBV7-8 and TRBJ1-1; D gene uncertain. With 1 base removed from V and 5 bases from J, the gap between germline ends came to 11 bases. Germline assignment: CDR1 SGHVS and CDR2 FQNEAQ. This CDR3 region has 14 residues.

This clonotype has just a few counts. CDR3 protein: CASSATGLSYEQYF. The CDR3 coding sequence is TGTGCCAGCAGCGCTACGGGCCTTAGTTACGAGCAGTACTTC. V usage is TRBV7-9 and J usage is TRBJ2-7; D is undetermined. The V and J ends lost 5 bases and 4 bases respectively, with 15 bases between them. From germline, CDR1 is SEHNR and CDR2 FQNEAQ (reference sequence). The CDR3 contains 14 residues.

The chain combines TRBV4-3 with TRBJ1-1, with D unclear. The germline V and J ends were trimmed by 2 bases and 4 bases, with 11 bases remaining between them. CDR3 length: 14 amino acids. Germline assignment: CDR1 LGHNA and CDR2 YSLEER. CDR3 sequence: CASSQRVMATEAFF. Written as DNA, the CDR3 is TGCGCCAGCAGCCAAAGGGTAATGGCCACTGAAGCTTTCTTT.

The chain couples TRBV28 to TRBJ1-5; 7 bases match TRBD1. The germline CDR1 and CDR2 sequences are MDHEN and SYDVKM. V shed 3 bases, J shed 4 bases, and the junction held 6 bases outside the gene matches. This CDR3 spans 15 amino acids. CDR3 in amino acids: CASSFLQGGNQPQHF. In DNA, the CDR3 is TGTGCCAGCAGTTTTCTCCAGGGGGGGAATCAGCCCCAGCATTTT. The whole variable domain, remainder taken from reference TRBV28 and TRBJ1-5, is DVKVTQSSRYLVKRTGEKVFLECVQDMDHENMFWYRQDPGLGLRLIYFSYDVKMKEKGDIPEGYSVSREKKERFSLILESASTNQTSMYLCASSFLQGGNQPQHFGDGTRLSIL.

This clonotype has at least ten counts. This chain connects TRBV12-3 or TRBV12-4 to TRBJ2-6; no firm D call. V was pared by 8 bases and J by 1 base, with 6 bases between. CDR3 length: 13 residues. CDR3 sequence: CASGISGANVLTF. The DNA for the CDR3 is TGTGCCAGCGGAATTTCTGGGGCCAACGTCCTGACTTTC.

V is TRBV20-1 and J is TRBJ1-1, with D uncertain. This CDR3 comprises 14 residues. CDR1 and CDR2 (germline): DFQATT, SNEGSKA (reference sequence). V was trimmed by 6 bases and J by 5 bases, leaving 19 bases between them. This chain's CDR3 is CSAAPGSWWTEAFF. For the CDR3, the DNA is TGCAGTGCGGCCCCGGGGTCCTGGTGGACTGAAGCTTTCTTT.

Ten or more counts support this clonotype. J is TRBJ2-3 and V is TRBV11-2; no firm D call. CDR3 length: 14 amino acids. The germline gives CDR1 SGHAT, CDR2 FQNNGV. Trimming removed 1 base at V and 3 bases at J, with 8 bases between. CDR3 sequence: CASSLGPGTDTQYF. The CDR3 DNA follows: TGTGCCAGCAGCTTAGGCCCGGGTACAGATACGCAGTATTTT.

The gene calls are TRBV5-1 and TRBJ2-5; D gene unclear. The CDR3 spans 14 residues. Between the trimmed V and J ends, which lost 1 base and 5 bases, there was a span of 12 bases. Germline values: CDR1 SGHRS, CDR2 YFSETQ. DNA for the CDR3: TGCGCCAGCAGCTTGCGGGCAGTGGGGGAGACCCAGTACTTC. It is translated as CASSLRAVGETQYF.